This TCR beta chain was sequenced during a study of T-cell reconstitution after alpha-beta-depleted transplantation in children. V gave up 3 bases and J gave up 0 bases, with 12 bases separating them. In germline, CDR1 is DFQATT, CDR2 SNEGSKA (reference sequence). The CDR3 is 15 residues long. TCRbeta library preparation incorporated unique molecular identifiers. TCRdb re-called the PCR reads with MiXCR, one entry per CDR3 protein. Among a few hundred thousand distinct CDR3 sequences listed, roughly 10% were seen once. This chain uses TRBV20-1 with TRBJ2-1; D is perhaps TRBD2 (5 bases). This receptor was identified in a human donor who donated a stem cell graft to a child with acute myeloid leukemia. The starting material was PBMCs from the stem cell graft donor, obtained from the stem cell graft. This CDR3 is CSASRPGSSYNEQFF. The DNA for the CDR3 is TGCAGTGCTAGTCGCCCGGGGAGCTCCTACAATGAGCAGTTCTTC.